Sequencing of this T cell receptor (beta chain) was carried out in a study of OX40 agonist ivuxolimab in advanced cancers. This clone is labeled medium-sized. The repertoire was sequenced with immunoSEQ multiplex PCR; TCRdb's copy has only in-frame clones and lacks some. The sample has more than 35,000 clones, about three quarters seen once; the top ten hold 9.5% to 10%. V lost 4 bases and J lost 7; bases outside the gene matches: 7. The CDR3 covers 13 residues. The germline V gene has CDR1 MNHEY and CDR2 SMNVEV (reference sequence). The sequences come from CD4+ or CD8+ T cells sorted from blood, collected in a trial of the OX40 agonist ivuxolimab. This chain connects TRBV27 to TRBJ2-7; 7 bases map to TRBD2. The TCR originated in an adult with an advanced solid tumor such as melanoma, head and neck, liver or kidney cancer. The CDR3 here is CASSSGTKGEQYF. CDR3 DNA: TGTGCCAGCAGTTCCGGGACTAAAGGGGAGCAGTACTTC.